These T cell receptor beta chains were read from a single sample in a study of high-grade serous ovarian cancer treatment subgroups. The repertoire was sequenced with immunoSEQ multiplex PCR; TCRdb's copy has only in-frame clones and lacks some. The table has under 30,000 clones, around 84% seen once; the top ten hold around 2.3%. The sequenced sample consisted of tumor tissue. Every receptor here comes from a human donor with high-grade serous ovarian cancer. The CDR3 runs from the conserved cysteine through the conserved F or W. Fields, in order: clone size, J gene, D gene, V gene, CDR3 protein, CDR3 DNA. A D gene is named only where the DNA matches it firmly. Size is omitted from some rows. Given values are once, few, many or a class for expanded clones.

>.|TRBJ2-5|.|TRBV28
CASSFPALETQYF
TGTGCCAGCAGTTTTCCGGCGCTGGAGACCCAGTACTTC
>.|TRBJ2-6|.|TRBV2
CASSESLSSGANVLTF
TGTGCCAGCAGTGAAAGTCTATCCTCTGGGGCCAACGTCCTGACTTTC
>.|TRBJ2-7|TRBD2|TRBV7-9
CASSLALGASGYEQYF
TGTGCCAGCAGCTTAGCCCTGGGGGCTAGCGGGTACGAGCAGTACTTC
>.|TRBJ2-7|.|TRBV11-2
CASSTLRGSDFYEQYF
TGTGCCAGCAGCACCCTCAGGGGATCCGATTTCTACGAGCAGTACTTC
>.|TRBJ2-7|TRBD2|TRBV19
CASRALAGYEQYF
TGTGCCAGTAGGGCCCTAGCGGGATACGAGCAGTACTTC
>.|TRBJ1-3|.|TRBV9
CASSVPEGNTIYF
TGTGCCAGCAGCGTCCCGGAGGGAAACACCATATATTTT
>.|TRBJ2-2|TRBD2|TRBV6-1
CASSPSGRGGELFF
TGTGCCAGCAGCCCTAGCGGGAGGGGGGGGGAGCTGTTTTTT
>.|TRBJ1-5|.|TRBV30
CAWSPGENQPQHF
TGTGCCTGGAGCCCCGGGGAAAATCAGCCCCAGCATTTT
>once|TRBJ2-3|.|TRBV5-8
CASSLAGSFSTDTQYF
TGTGCCAGCAGCTTGGCGGGGTCATTTAGCACAGATACGCAGTATTTT
>.|TRBJ2-7|.|TRBV19
CASSEDFSYEQYF
TGTGCCAGTAGTGAGGACTTTTCCTACGAGCAGTACTTC
>.|TRBJ2-5|TRBD2|TRBV10-2
CASSGTGTSGVGETQYF
TGCGCCAGCAGTGGAACAGGGACTAGCGGGGTTGGGGAGACCCAGTACTTC
>.|TRBJ2-3|.|TRBV4-1
CASSQANYRTDTQYF
TGCGCCAGCAGCCAAGCCAACTACCGCACAGATACGCAGTATTTT
>.|TRBJ2-1|.|TRBV5-1
CASSLEGTRAYNEQFF
TGCGCCAGCAGCTTGGAGGGGACCCGCGCCTACAATGAGCAGTTCTTC
>.|TRBJ2-5|TRBD1|TRBV15
CATSLDRGETQYF
TGTGCCACCAGCCTGGACAGGGGAGAGACCCAGTACTTC
>few|TRBJ2-6|.|TRBV19
CASRSRGSSGANVLTF
TGTGCCAGTAGGTCCAGGGGAAGCTCTGGGGCCAACGTCCTGACTTTC
>.|TRBJ2-5|.|TRBV2
CASSELRNEETQYF
TGTGCCAGCAGTGAACTCAGGAATGAAGAGACCCAGTACTTC
>.|TRBJ2-1|.|TRBV25-1
CASSARANSYNEQFF
TGTGCCAGCAGTGCCAGGGCGAACTCCTACAATGAGCAGTTCTTC
>.|TRBJ2-2|.|TRBV5-1
CASSFQDANTGELFF
TGCGCCAGCAGCTTTCAGGACGCGAACACCGGGGAGCTGTTTTTT
>.|TRBJ2-3|.|TRBV5-1
CASSLALARVDTQYF
TGCGCCAGCAGCTTGGCATTAGCGAGGGTTGATACGCAGTATTTT
>.|TRBJ2-7|TRBD1|TRBV7-2
CASVQGGDRDPNLDF
TGTGCCAGCGTTCAAGGGGGGGACAGGGACCCAAACCTGGACTTC
>once|TRBJ2-1|.|TRBV5-4
CASSLDPSNEQFF
TGTGCCAGCAGCTTGGACCCCAGCAATGAGCAGTTCTTC
>.|TRBJ1-3|.|TRBV5-8
CASSGRLSFSGNTIYF
TGTGCCAGCAGCGGTCGACTGAGCTTCTCTGGAAACACCATATATTTT
>.|TRBJ2-5|.|TRBV2
CASINRAREKTQYF
TGTGCCAGCATCAACCGGGCCAGGGAGAAGACCCAGTACTTC
>few|TRBJ1-2|.|TRBV15
CATSREGSGVYGYTF
TGTGCCACCAGCAGAGAAGGCTCAGGGGTCTATGGCTACACCTTC
>.|TRBJ2-7|.|TRBV7-2
CASSFSPVSSYEQYF
TGTGCCAGCAGCTTTTCTCCAGTGAGCTCCTACGAGCAGTACTTC
>.|TRBJ2-1|.|TRBV6-1
CASSVFGNYGSYNEQFF
TGTGCCAGCAGTGTTTTTGGGAATTACGGCTCCTACAATGAGCAGTTCTTC
>.|TRBJ2-7|.|TRBV5-1
CASSPLFGNEQYF
TGCGCCAGCAGCCCCTTGTTCGGAAACGAGCAGTACTTC